The entry below describes one T cell receptor beta chain. This receptor's antigen is unknown. The input lacks base qualities; no much larger clone sits a single base away. This sample is part of a study of human versus mouse CDR3 diversity and MHC coevolution (dated by TCRdb to 2017 to 2019). Study-level background: According to reports, the immunoSEQ assay detects one in 200,000 T cells and minimizes multiplex PCR amplification bias. The human cohort comprised three healthy volunteer blood donors, one aged 30 to 40, one aged 40 to 50 and one aged 60 to 70 at collection. Human naive CD4 T cell repertoires served as a reference for TCR selection on multiple MHC II alleles, compared against human-TCR-locus transgenic mice with single MHC II. Across mouse and human samples, each sample had between about 0.6 x 10^7 and 1.7 x 10^7 valid reads. General study outcomes and caveats: iCHAO1 estimates gave humans the largest TCR beta repertoire, about 1.6 million clonotypes, attributed likely to selection by multiple MHC II molecules. Repertoire diversity was not regarded as directly comparable between humans and mice because human T cells were selected on six or seven MHC II alleles. Among all the groups compared, the lowest clonal inequality scores came from most of the three human donors. On average, humans had more CDR3 deletions and insertions than mice, indicating greater exonuclease and TdT activity.

Genomic DNA was extracted from the sorted cells using the QIAGEN blood and tissue kit and was quantified on a NanoDrop 1000. Using multiplex PCR of genomic DNA, the immunoSEQ platform deep sequenced and quantified the TCR alpha and beta chains. The authors processed their data as follows. Annotation of the TCR sequences relied on IMGT gene and region definitions. Out-of-frame rearrangements served as a stand-in for the preselection repertoire and were compared with in-frame clonotypes. Repertoire size was estimated with the iCHAO1 estimator supplied with the immunoSEQ platform. A Gini index, which is based on the Lorenz curve, was applied to in-frame amino acid clonotypes to measure clonal inequality. The intersect function of the R package tcR was used to count shared clonotypes, and the Jaccard index was used to score similarity. Frequencies of V, J and V-J usage were subjected to principal component analysis with the R prcomp function, without normalization. This is the immuneACCESS table as TCRdb keeps it, with only in-frame sequences that have V and J called. A part of the clones is gone; compared with another copy, unresolved V genes explain less than half, and the rest is unexplained. Clonal size and the V and J genes are those of that table, whereas D and trimming came from the DNA. The sample contains around 59,000 clones, roughly 93% of them found a single time. The ten top clones hold approximately 17% of the sample.

Naive CD4 T cells, defined as CD45RO-negative and CD62L-positive, were isolated from PBMCs by fluorescence-activated cell sorting. Approximately 50 ml of fresh peripheral blood was collected from each donor, and PBMCs were isolated by Ficoll density centrifugation. All samples were sorted on a FACSAria III instrument and reached purity above 85%. V and J are truncated by 7 bases and 4 bases respectively, leaving an intervening sequence of 12 bases. The CDR3 numbers 13 residues from cysteine through phenylalanine. Of all the DNA, just the CDR3 is kept, 39 bases in frame from base 1. CDR1 and CDR2, looked up from the germline V gene, are MNHNS and SASEGT.

The sample taken for sequencing was naive CD4+ T cells from blood. Taken with the paper, the label for cell subset or site translates to: CD45RO-negative CD62L-positive naive CD4 T cells. In this chain, TRBV6-1 is recombined with TRBJ2-3; TRBD2 is a possible D gene, resting on 6 matching bases. The receptor comes from a person in their sixties or seventies in good health. The DNA is TGTGCCAGCACCCCGTGGGAGGCAGATACGCAGTATTTT. This gives the protein CASTPWEADTQYF.